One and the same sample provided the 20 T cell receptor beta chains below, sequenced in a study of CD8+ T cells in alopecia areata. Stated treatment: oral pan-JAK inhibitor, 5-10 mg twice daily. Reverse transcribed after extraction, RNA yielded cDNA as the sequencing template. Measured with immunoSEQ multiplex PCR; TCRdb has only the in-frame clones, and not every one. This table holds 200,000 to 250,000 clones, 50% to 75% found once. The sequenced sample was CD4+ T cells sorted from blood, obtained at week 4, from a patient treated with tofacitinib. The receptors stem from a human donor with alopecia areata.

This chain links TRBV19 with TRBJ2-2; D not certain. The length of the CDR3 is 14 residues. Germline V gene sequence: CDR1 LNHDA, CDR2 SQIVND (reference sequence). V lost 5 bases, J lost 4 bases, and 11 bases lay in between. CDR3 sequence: CASSLRVFTGELFF. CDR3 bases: TGTGCCAGTAGTCTTAGGGTTTTCACCGGGGAGCTGTTTTTT.

CDR3 coding DNA: TGTGCCAGCAGCACCTACAGGGGGCGGTTAGGCTATGAGCAGTTCTTC. It yields the protein CASSTYRGRLGYEQFF. The genes are TRBV7-2 and TRBJ2-1; TRBD1 matches 9 bases. Germline assignment: CDR1 SGHTA and CDR2 FQGNSA. The junction had 13 bases not matched to a gene; V was cut back by 5 bases and J by 8 bases. The CDR3 totals 16 residues.

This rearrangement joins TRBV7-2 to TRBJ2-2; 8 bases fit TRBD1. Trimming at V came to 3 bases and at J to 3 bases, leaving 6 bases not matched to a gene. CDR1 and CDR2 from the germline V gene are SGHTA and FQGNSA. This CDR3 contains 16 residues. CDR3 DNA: TGTGCCAGCAGCTTTAAAGGACAGGGAGACACCGGGGAGCTGTTTTTT. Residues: CASSFKGQGDTGELFF. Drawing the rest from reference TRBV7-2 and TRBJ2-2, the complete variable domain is GAGVSQSPSNKVTEKGKDVELRCDPISGHTALYWYRQSLGQGLEFLIYFQGNSAPDKSGLPSDRFSAERTGGSVSTLTIQRTQQEDSAVYLCASSFKGQGDTGELFFGEGSRLTVL.

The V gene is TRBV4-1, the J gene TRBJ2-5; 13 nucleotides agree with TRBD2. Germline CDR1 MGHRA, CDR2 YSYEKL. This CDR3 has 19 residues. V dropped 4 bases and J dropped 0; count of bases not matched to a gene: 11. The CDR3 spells CASSRSGTSGAQHQETQYF. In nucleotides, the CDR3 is TGCGCCAGCAGCCGGTCCGGGACTAGCGGGGCACAGCACCAAGAGACCCAGTACTTC.

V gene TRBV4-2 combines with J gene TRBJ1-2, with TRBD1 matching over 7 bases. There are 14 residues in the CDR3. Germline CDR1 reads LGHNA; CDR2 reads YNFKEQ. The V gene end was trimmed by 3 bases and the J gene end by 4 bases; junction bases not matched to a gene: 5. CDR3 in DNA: TGTGCCAGCAGCCAGACGACAGGGACCTATGGCTACACCTTC. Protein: CASSQTTGTYGYTF.

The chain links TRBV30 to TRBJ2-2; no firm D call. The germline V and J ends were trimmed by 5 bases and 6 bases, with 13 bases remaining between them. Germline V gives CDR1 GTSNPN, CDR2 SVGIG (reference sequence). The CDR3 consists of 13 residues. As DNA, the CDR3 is TGTGCCTGGGGCCTGCCAGCGTCCGGGGAGCTGTTTTTT. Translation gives CAWGLPASGELFF.

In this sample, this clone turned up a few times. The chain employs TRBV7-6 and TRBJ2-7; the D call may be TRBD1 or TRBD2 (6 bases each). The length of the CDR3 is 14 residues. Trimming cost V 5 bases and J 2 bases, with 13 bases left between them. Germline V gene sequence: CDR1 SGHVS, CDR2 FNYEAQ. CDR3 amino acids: CASSQTRGAYEQYF. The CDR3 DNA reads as TGTGCCAGCAGCCAAACGAGGGGGGCCTACGAGCAGTACTTC.

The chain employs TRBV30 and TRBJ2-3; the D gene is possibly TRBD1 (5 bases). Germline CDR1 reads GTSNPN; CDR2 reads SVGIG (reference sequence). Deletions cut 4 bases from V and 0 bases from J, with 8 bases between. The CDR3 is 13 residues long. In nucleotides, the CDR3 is TGTGCCTGGACTGGGGCTAGCACAGATACGCAGTATTTT. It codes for CAWTGASTDTQYF.

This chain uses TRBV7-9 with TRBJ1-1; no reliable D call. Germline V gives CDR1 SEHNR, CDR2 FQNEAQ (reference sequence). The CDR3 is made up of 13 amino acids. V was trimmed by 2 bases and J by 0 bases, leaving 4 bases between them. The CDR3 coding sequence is TGTGCCAGCAGCTTAACGGTGAACACTGAAGCTTTCTTT. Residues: CASSLTVNTEAFF.

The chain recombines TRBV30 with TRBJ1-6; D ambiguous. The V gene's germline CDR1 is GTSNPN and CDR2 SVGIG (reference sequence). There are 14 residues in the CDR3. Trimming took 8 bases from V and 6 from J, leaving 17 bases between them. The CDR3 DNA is TGTGCCCGCAGCATCGGTGGTAGTAATTCACCCCTCCACTTT. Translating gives CARSIGGSNSPLHF.

CDR3 sequence (DNA): TGTGCCAGTACCCGGGGTAGAGGCAGTGGCTACACCTTC. It translates to CASTRGRGSGYTF. This sequence joins TRBV19 and TRBJ1-2; D not resolved. V lost 7 bases, J lost 7 bases, and 16 bases lay in between. This CDR3 has 13 residues. Germline V gene data show CDR1 as LNHDA and CDR2 as SQIVND (reference sequence).

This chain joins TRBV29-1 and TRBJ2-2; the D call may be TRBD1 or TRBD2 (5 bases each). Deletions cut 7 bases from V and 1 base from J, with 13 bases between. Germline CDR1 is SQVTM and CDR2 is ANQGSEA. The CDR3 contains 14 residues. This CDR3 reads CSARKGRNTGELFF. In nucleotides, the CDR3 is TGCAGCGCCCGAAAGGGGAGGAACACCGGGGAGCTGTTTTTT.

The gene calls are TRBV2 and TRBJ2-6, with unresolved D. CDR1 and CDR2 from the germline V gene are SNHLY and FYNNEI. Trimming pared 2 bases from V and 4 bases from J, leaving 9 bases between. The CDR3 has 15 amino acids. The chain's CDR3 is CASSELLVGANVLTF. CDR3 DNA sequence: TGTGCCAGCAGTGAACTCTTGGTCGGGGCCAACGTCCTGACTTTC. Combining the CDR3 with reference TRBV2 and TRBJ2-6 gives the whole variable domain EPEVTQTPSHQVTQMGQEVILRCVPISNHLYFYWYRQILGQKVEFLVSFYNNEISEKSEIFDDQFSVERPDGSNFTLKIRSTKLEDSAMYFCASSELLVGANVLTFGAGSRLTVL.

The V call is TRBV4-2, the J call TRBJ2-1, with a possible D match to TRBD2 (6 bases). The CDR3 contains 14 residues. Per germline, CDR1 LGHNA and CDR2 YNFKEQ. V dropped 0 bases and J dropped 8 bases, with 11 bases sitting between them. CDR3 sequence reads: CASSQDARGYEQFF. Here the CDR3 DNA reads TGTGCCAGCAGCCAAGACGCCCGGGGGTATGAGCAGTTCTTC.

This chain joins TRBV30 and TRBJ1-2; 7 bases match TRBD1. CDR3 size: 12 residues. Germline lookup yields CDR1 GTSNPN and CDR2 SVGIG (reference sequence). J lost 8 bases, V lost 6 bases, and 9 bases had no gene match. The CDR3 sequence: CACLTGVGGYTF. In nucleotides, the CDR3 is TGTGCCTGCCTCACAGGGGTTGGGGGCTACACCTTC.

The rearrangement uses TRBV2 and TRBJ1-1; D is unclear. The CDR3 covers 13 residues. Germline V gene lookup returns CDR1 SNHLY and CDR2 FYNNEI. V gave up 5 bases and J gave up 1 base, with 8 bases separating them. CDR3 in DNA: TGTGCCAGCAGTCAACTGGAGAACACTGAAGCTTTCTTT. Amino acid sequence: CASSQLENTEAFF. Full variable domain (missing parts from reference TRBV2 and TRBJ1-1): EPEVTQTPSHQVTQMGQEVILRCVPISNHLYFYWYRQILGQKVEFLVSFYNNEISEKSEIFDDQFSVERPDGSNFTLKIRSTKLEDSAMYFCASSQLENTEAFFGQGTRLTVV.

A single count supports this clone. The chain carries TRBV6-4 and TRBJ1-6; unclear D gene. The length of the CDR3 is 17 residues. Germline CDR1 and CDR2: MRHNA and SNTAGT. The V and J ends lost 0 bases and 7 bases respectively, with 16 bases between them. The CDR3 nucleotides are TGTGCCAGCAGTGACTCGCCCTGGCCCGGGCCCAATTCACCCCTCCACTTT. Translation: CASSDSPWPGPNSPLHF.

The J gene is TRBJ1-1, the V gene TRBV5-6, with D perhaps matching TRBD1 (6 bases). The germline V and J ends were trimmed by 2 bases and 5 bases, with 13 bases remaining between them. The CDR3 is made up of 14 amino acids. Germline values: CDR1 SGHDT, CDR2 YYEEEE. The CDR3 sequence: CASSFGVQGTEAFF. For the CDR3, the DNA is TGTGCCAGCAGCTTCGGGGTTCAGGGGACTGAAGCTTTCTTT.

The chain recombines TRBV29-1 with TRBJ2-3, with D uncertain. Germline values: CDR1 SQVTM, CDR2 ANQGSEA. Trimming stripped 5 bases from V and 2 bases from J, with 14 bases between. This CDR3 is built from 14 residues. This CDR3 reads CSVSDILFTDTQYF. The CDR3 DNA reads TGCAGCGTTTCCGACATTCTATTCACAGATACGCAGTATTTT.

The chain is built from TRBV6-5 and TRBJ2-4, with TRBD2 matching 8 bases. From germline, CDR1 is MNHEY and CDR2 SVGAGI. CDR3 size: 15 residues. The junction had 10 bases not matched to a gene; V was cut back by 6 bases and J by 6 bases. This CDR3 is CASSLLAGGTNIQYF. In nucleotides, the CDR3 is TGTGCCAGCAGCCTACTGGCGGGGGGTACAAACATTCAGTACTTC.